The T cell receptor beta chain under discussion was sequenced for a study of cytomegalovirus exposure and HLA in healthy donors. Whole-study results and caveats: Most TCR sequences were rare, but some public TCRs occurred in many donors.

This clone was seen just once. What it binds is unknown. The PCR contained 60 Vbeta and 13 Jbeta primers. Sequencing used immunoSEQ multiplex PCR; TCRdb keeps in-frame clones, though not all of them. This sample has about 120,000 clones, with about 68% found just once. The V gene lost 2 bases and the J gene lost 4 bases, with 21 bases spanning the gap. The germline V gene encodes CDR1 SGHRS and CDR2 YFSETQ. The CDR3 contains 17 residues. The sequencing input was PBMCs. The receptor comes from a man aged 35 to 55 in good health and CMV-seropositive. This chain connects TRBV5-1 to TRBJ1-2; D is perhaps TRBD1 (6 bases). The CDR3 reads CASSLQGNSGVGYGYTF. The CDR3 coding sequence is TGCGCCAGCAGCTTACAGGGTAATTCCGGGGTGGGCTATGGCTACACCTTC. Full variable domain (rest looked up from reference TRBV5-1 and TRBJ1-2): KAGVTQTPRYLIKTRGQQVTLSCSPISGHRSVSWYQQTPGQGLQFLFEYFSETQRNKGNFPGRFSGRQFSNSRSEMNVSTLELGDSALYLCASSLQGNSGVGYGYTFGSGTRLTVV.